Shown below are 10 T cell receptor beta chains from a single sample sequenced in a study of T cells after posttransplantation cyclophosphamide. TCRdb keeps only in-frame clones here, not all; method: immunoSEQ multiplex PCR. The data show under 50,000 clones, with none appearing a single time. Material for sequencing was PBMCs. The receptor source for this set is a woman between 50 and 59 years old in good health and a related stem cell transplant donor.

This clone has only a few counts. The chain links TRBV7-3 to TRBJ2-5, with D maybe TRBD1 (6 bases). With 5 bases removed from V and 2 bases from J, the gap between germline ends came to 21 bases. Germline V lookup: CDR1 SGHTA, CDR2 FQGTGA. The CDR3 sequence is 17 residues long. This CDR3 reads CASSRDGPGHLQETQYF. DNA of the CDR3: TGTGCCAGCAGCCGGGACGGTCCGGGACACCTACAAGAGACCCAGTACTTC.

This clone was seen repeatedly, ten times or more. The chain is built from TRBV5-1 and TRBJ1-1; D is perhaps TRBD1 (5 bases). Trimming pared 4 bases from V and 5 bases from J, leaving 15 bases between. The CDR3 totals 14 residues. The V gene's germline CDR1 is SGHRS and CDR2 YFSETQ. The CDR3 loop is CASSQYGGGTEAFF. CDR3 nucleotide sequence: TGCGCCAGCAGCCAATACGGGGGAGGGACTGAAGCTTTCTTT.

This clone was counted at least ten times. V and J are TRBV6-6 and TRBJ2-1; D call uncertain. CDR1 is MNHNY, CDR2 SVGAGI, per germline (reference sequence). The CDR3 loop spans 14 amino acids. The V and J ends lost 0 bases and 4 bases respectively, with 7 bases between them. CDR3 nucleotides: TGTGCCAGCAGTTACTCGAGGCAGTACAATGAGCAGTTCTTC. Translation: CASSYSRQYNEQFF.

This clone was counted only a few times. The V gene is TRBV9, the J gene TRBJ2-3, with 9 bases lining up with TRBD1. After removal of 2 bases from V and 2 bases from J, the junction contained 15 bases not matched to a gene. The CDR3 totals 19 residues. Germline CDR1 and CDR2: SGDLS and YYNGEE. The CDR3 loop reads CASSVKPNRGPRNTDTQYF. CDR3 DNA: TGTGCCAGCAGCGTTAAGCCCAACAGGGGGCCCCGGAACACAGATACGCAGTATTTT.

This clone has at least ten counts. The sample has other DNA sequences that encode this CDR3 too. This sequence joins TRBV27 and TRBJ2-2, with D unresolved. CDR3 length: 14 amino acids. V lost 3 bases to trimming and J lost 6 bases, with 11 bases between them. Germline V gives CDR1 MNHEY, CDR2 SMNVEV (reference sequence). This CDR3 is CASSFSRQAGELFF. CDR3 nucleotides: TGTGCCAGCAGTTTCTCCCGACAAGCCGGGGAGCTGTTTTTT.

This clone has at least ten counts. The chain uses TRBV18 and TRBJ1-1; 7 positions match TRBD1. Germline trimming cut 1 base from V and 0 bases from J; bases unmatched to any gene: 5. CDR3 length: 16 amino acids. Germline V gene lookup returns CDR1 KGHSH and CDR2 LQKENI. The CDR3 loop is CASSPQGAAMNTEAFF. The CDR3 DNA reads TGTGCCAGCTCACCACAGGGGGCGGCGATGAACACTGAAGCTTTCTTT.

Ten or more counts support this clone. The gene calls are TRBV28 and TRBJ2-1; 7 bases are shared with TRBD2. The CDR3 runs to 14 residues. With V trimmed by 6 bases and J by 6 bases, 8 bases remained unmatched. Germline V gene data show CDR1 as MDHEN and CDR2 as SYDVKM. The CDR3 DNA sequence: TGTGCCAGCAGCCTGACTAGCAGGGTCAATGAGCAGTTCTTC. The encoded protein is CASSLTSRVNEQFF.

This clone has a count of ten or more. The V and J genes are TRBV28 and TRBJ2-5; 8 nucleotides line up with TRBD2. There are 13 residues in the CDR3. Per germline, CDR1 MDHEN and CDR2 SYDVKM. J lost 5 bases, V lost 5 bases, and 4 bases had no gene match. This CDR3 is CASSAGGVETQYF. CDR3 coding DNA: TGTGCCAGCAGTGCGGGGGGAGTGGAGACCCAGTACTTC.

This clone was detected ten times or more. The V and J genes are TRBV2 and TRBJ1-5, with a weak D call TRBD1 (5 bases). V lost 5 bases to trimming and J lost 4 bases, with 12 bases between them. This CDR3 is built from 14 residues. Per the germline V gene, CDR1 is SNHLY and CDR2 is FYNNEI. CDR3 loop: CASSPQGENQPQHF. The CDR3 DNA reads TGTGCCAGCAGTCCGCAGGGTGAAAATCAGCCCCAGCATTTT.

J is TRBJ2-5 and V is TRBV6-6, with D hard to call. The closer fit of TRBJ2-7 to the DNA end suggests the J call may be wrong. The CDR3 consists of 15 residues. Per the germline V gene, CDR1 is MNHNY and CDR2 is SVGAGI (reference sequence). The DNA for the CDR3 is TGTGCCAGCATCAGACTTCAAGGCGGTTCCTACGAGCAGTACTTC. Translating it yields CASIRLQGGSYEQYF.